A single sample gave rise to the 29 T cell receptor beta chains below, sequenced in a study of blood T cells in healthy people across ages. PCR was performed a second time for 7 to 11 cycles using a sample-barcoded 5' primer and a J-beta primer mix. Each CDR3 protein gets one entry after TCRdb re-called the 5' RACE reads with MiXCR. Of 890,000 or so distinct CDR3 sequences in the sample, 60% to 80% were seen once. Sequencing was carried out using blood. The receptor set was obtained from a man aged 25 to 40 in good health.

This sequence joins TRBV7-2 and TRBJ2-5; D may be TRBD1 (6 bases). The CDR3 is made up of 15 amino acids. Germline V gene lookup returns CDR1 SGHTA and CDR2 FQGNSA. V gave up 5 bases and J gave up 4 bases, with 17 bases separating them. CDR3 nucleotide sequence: TGTGCCAGCAGCGCCACAGGGCTGGAGTCAGAGACCCAGTACTTC. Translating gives CASSATGLESETQYF. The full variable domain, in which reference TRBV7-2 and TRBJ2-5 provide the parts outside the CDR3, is GAGVSQSPSNKVTEKGKDVELRCDPISGHTALYWYRQSLGQGLEFLIYFQGNSAPDKSGLPSDRFSAERTGGSVSTLTIQRTQQEDSAVYLCASSATGLESETQYFGPGTRLLVL.

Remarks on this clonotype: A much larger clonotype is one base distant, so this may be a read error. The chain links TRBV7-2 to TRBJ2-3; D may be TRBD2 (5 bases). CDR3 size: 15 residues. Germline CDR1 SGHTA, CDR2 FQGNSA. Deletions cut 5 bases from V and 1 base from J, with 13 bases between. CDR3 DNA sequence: TGTGCCAGCAGCGCTGACTATATAGGCACAGATACGCAGTATTTT. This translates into CASSADYIGTDTQYF.

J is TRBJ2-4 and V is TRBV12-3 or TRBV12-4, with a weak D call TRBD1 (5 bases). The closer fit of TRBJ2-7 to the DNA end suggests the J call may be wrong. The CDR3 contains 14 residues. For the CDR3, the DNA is TGTGCCAGCAGTTTTTCAGGGTGGACCTACGAGCAGTACTTC. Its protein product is CASSFSGWTYEQYF.

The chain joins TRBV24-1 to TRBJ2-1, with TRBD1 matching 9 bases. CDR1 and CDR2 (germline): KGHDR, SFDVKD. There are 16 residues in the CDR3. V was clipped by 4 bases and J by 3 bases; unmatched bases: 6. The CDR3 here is CATSEGTGPIYNEQFF. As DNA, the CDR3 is TGTGCCACCAGTGAAGGGACAGGGCCGATCTACAATGAGCAGTTCTTC.

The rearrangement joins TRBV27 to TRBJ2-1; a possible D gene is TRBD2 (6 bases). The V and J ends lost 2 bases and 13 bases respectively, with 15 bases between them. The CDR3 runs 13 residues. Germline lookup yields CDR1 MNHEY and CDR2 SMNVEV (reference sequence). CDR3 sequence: CASSLTGEETQFF. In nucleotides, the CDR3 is TGTGCCAGCAGTTTAACGGGGGAAGAGACCCAGTTCTTC.

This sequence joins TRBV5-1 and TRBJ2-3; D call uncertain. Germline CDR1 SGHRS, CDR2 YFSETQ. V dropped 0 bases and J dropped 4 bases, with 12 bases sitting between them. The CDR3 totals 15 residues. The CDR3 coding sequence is TGCGCCAGCAGCTTGGAGACTTCGTCCCCAGATACGCAGTATTTT. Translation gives CASSLETSSPDTQYF.

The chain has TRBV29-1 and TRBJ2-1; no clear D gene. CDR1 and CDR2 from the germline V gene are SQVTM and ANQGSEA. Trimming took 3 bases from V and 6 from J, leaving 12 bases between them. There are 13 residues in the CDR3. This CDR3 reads CSVDGVGCNEQFF. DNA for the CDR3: TGCAGCGTTGATGGGGTTGGCTGCAATGAGCAGTTCTTC.

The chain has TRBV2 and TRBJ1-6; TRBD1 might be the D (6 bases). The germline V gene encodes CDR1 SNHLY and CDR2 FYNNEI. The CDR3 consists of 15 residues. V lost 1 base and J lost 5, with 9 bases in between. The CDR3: CASSEGQGHNSPLHF. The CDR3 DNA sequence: TGTGCCAGCAGTGAAGGGCAGGGGCATAATTCACCCCTCCACTTT.

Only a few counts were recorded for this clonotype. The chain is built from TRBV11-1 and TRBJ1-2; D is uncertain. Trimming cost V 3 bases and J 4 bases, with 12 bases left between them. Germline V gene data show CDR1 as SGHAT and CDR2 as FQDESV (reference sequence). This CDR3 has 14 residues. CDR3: CASSFRTSVYGYTF. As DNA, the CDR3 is TGTGCCAGCAGCTTCCGGACGTCGGTCTATGGCTACACCTTC.

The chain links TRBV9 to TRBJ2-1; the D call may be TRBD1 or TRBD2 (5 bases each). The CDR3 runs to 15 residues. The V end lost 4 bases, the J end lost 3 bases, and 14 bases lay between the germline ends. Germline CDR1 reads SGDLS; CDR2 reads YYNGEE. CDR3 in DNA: TGTGCCAGCAGCCCCTTAGAGGGGCTCTACAATGAGCAGTTCTTC. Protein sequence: CASSPLEGLYNEQFF.

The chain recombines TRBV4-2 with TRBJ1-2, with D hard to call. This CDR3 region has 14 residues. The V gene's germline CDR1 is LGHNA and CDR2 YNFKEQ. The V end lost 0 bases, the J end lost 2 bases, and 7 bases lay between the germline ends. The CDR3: CASSQDFGNYGYTF. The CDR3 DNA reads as TGTGCCAGCAGCCAAGATTTCGGAAACTATGGCTACACCTTC.

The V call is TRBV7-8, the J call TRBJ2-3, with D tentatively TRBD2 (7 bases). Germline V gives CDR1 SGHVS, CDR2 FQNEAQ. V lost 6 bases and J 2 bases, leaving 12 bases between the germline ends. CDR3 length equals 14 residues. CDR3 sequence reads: CASRGGLYTDTQYF. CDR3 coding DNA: TGTGCCAGCAGGGGGGGGCTTTACACAGATACGCAGTATTTT. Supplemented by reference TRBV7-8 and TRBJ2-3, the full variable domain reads GAGVSQSPRYKVAKRGQDVALRCDPISGHVSLFWYQQALGQGPEFLTYFQNEAQLDKSGLPSDRFFAERPEGSVSTLKIQRTQQEDSAVYLCASRGGLYTDTQYFGPGTRLTVL.

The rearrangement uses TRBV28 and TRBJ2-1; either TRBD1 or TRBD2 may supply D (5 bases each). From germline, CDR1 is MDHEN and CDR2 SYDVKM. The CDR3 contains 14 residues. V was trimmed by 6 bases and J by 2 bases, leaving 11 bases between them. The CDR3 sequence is CASRGTIPYNEQFF. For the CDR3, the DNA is TGTGCCAGCAGAGGGACCATCCCCTACAATGAGCAGTTCTTC.

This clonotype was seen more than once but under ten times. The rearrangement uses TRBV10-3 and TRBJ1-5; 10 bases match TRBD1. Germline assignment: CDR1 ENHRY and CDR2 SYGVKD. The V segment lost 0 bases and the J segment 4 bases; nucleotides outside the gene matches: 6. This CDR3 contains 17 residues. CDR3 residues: CAISESTGGDGNQPQHF. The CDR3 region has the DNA TGTGCCATCAGTGAGTCGACAGGGGGCGACGGTAATCAGCCCCAGCATTTT.

The CDR3 DNA reads TGTGCCAGCAGCGTAGTTCGGGACCCCGGCGGCAATGAGCAGTTCTTC. Translated: CASSVVRDPGGNEQFF. This chain connects TRBV9 to TRBJ2-1; tentatively, D is TRBD1 or TRBD2 (5 bases each). V was clipped by 0 bases and J by 6 bases, with 16 bases between them. This CDR3 is 16 amino acids long. Germline lookup yields CDR1 SGDLS and CDR2 YYNGEE.

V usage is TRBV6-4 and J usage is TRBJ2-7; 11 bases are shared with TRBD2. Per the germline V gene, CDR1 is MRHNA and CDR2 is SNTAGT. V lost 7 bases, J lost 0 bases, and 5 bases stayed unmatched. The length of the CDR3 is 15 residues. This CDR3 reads CASKPTSGGSYEQYF. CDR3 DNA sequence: TGTGCCAGCAAACCAACTAGCGGGGGCTCCTACGAGCAGTACTTC.

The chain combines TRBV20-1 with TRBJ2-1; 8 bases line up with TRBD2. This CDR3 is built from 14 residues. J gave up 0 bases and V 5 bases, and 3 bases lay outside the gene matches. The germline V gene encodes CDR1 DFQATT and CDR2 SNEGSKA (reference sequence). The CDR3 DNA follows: TGCAGTGCTTTTAGCGGGGACTCCTACAATGAGCAGTTCTTC. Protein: CSAFSGDSYNEQFF.

The CDR3 DNA reads TGTGCCAGCAGCTTCCAAGGACAGCCGGAAGAGACCCAGTACTTC. Protein: CASSFQGQPEETQYF. V gene TRBV7-9 combines with J gene TRBJ2-5; D may be TRBD1 (6 bases). V lost 3 bases, J lost 3 bases, and 14 bases lay in between. The CDR3 sequence is 15 residues long. Germline V lookup: CDR1 SEHNR, CDR2 FQNEAQ (reference sequence).

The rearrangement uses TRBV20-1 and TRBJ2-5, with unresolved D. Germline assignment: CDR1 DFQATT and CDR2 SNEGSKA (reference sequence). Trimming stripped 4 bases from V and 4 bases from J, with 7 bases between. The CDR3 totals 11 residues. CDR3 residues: CSATDGETQYF. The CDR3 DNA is TGCAGTGCTACGGATGGAGAGACCCAGTACTTC.

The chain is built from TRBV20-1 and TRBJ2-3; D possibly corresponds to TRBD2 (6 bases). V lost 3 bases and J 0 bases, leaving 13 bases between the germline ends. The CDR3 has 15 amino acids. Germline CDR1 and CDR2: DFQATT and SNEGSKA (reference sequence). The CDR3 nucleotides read TGCAGTGCTAGCGGGGGTGACTCTAGCACAGATACGCAGTATTTT. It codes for CSASGGDSSTDTQYF.

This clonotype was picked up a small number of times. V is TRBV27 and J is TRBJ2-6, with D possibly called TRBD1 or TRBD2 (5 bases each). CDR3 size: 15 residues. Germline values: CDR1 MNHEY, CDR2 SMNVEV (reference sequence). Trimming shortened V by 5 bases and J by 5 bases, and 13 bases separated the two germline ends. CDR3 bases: TGTGCCAGCAGTCCCCAGGGACGGAGGGCCAACGTCCTGACTTTC. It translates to CASSPQGRRANVLTF.

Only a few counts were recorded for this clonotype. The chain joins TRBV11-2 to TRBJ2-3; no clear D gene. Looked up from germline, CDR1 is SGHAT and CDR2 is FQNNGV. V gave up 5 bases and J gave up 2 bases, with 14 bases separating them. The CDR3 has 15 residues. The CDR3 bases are TGTGCCAGCAGCCCTCGGCGGAGCCCCACAGATACGCAGTATTTT. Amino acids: CASSPRRSPTDTQYF.

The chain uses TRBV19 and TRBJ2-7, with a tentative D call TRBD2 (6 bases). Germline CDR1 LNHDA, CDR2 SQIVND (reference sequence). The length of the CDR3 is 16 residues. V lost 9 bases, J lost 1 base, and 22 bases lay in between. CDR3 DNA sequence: TGTGCCAGAACATGGGATGGGAATGCGGGGTCCTACGAGCAGTACTTC. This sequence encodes CARTWDGNAGSYEQYF.

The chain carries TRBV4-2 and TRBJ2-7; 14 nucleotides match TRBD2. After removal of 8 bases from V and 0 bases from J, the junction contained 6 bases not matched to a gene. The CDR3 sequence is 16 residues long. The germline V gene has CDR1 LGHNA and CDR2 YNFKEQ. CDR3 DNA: TGTGCCAGCCGTAGACTAGCGGGGGGGAGCTCCTACGAGCAGTACTTC. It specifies CASRRLAGGSSYEQYF.

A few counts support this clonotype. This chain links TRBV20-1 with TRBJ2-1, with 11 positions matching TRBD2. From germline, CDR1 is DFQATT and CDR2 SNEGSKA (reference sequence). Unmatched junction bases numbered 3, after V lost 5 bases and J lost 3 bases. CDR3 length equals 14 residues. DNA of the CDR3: TGCAGTGCTTTTAGCGGGGGGGGCTACAATGAGCAGTTCTTC. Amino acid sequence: CSAFSGGGYNEQFF.

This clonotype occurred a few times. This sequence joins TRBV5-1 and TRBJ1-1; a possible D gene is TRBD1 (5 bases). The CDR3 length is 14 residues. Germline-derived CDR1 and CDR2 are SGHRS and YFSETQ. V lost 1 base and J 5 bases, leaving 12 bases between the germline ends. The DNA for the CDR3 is TGCGCCAGCAGCTTGTGGACGGGGGGGACTGAAGCTTTCTTT. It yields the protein CASSLWTGGTEAFF.

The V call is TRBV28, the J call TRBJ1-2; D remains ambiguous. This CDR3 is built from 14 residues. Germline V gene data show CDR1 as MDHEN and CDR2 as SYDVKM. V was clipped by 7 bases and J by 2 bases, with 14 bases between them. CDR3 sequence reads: CASIQAETNYGYTF. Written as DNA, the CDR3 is TGTGCCAGCATCCAGGCGGAAACGAACTATGGCTACACCTTC.

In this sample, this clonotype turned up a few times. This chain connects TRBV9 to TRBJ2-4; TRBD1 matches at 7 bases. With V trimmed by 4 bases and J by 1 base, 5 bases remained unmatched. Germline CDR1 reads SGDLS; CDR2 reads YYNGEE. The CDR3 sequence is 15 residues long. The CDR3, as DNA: TGTGCCAGCAGCCCAGGGGACAGCGCCAAAAACATTCAGTACTTC. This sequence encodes CASSPGDSAKNIQYF.

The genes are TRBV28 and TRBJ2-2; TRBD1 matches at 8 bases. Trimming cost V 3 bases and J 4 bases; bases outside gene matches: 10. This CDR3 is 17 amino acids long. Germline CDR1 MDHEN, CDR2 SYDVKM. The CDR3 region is CASSFFWTGTTTGELFF. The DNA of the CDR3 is TGTGCCAGCAGTTTTTTCTGGACAGGGACCACCACCGGGGAGCTGTTTTTT.